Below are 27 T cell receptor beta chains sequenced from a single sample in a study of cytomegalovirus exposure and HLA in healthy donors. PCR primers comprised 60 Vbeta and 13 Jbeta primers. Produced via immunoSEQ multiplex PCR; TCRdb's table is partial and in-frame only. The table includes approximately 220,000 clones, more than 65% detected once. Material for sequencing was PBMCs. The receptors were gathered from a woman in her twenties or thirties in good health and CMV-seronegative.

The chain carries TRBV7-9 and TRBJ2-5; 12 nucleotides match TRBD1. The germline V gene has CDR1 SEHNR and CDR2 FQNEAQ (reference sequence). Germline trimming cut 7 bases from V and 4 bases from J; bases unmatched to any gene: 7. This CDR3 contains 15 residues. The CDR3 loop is CASTYGTGGRETQYF. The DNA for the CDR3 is TGTGCCAGCACCTACGGGACAGGGGGCAGAGAGACCCAGTACTTC.

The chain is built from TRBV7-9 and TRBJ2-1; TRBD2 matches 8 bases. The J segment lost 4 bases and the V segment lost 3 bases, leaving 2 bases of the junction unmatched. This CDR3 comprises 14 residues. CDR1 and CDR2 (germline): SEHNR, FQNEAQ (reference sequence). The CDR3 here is CASSFRGGYNEQFF. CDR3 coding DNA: TGTGCCAGCAGCTTCCGGGGGGGGTACAATGAGCAGTTCTTC.

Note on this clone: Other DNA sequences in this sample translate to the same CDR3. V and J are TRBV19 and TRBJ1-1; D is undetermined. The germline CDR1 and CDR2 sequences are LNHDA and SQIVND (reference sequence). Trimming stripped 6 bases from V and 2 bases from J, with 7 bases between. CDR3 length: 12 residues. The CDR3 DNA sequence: TGTGCCAGTAGCCTGAGAAACACTGAAGCTTTCTTT. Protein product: CASSLRNTEAFF. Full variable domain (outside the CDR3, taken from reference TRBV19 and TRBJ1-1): DGGITQSPKYLFRKEGQNVTLSCEQNLNHDAMYWYRQDPGQGLRLIYYSQIVNDFQKGDIAEGYSVSREKKESFPLTVTSAQKNPTAFYLCASSLRNTEAFFGQGTRLTVV.

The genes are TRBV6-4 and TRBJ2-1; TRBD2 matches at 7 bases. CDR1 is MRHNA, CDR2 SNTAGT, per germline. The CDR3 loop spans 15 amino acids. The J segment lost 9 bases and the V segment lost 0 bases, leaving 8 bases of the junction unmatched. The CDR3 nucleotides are TGTGCCAGCAGTGACTCGGCTGGGGGGGAGTCTGAGCAGTTCTTC. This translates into CASSDSAGGESEQFF.

CDR3 protein: CASRTTHLGQLDGYTF. The CDR3 DNA is TGTGCCAGCAGGACGACTCACCTCGGACAACTTGATGGCTACACCTTC. The J gene is TRBJ1-2, the V gene TRBV2, with D possibly TRBD1 on 5 matching bases. CDR3 size: 16 residues. The V end was cut by 6 bases, the J end by 6 bases, with 23 bases between. The germline gives CDR1 SNHLY, CDR2 FYNNEI.

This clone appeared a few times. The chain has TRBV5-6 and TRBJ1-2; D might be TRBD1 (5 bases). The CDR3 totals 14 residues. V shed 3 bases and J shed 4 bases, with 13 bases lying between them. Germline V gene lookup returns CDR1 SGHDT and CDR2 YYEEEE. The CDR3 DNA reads TGTGCCAGCAGCTCCATTGGAGGGGCCTATGGCTACACCTTC. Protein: CASSSIGGAYGYTF.

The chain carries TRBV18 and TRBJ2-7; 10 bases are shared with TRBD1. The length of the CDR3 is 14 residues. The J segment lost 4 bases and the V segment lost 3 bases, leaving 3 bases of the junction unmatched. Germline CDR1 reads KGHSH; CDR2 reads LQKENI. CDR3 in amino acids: CASSPGDRGYEQYF. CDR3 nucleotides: TGTGCCAGCTCACCCGGGGACAGGGGTTACGAGCAGTACTTC.

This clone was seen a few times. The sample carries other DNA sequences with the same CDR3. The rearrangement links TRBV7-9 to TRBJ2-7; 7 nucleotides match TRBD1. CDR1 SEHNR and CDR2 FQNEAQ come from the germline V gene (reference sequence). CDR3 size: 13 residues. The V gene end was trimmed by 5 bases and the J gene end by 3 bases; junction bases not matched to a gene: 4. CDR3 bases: TGTGCCAGCAGCCGCCGGGACAGCTACGAGCAGTACTTC. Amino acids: CASSRRDSYEQYF. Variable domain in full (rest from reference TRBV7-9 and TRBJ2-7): DTGVSQNPRHKITKRGQNVTFRCDPISEHNRLYWYRQTLGQGPEFLTYFQNEAQLEKSRLLSDRFSAERPKGSFSTLEIQRTEQGDSAMYLCASSRRDSYEQYFGPGTRLTVT.

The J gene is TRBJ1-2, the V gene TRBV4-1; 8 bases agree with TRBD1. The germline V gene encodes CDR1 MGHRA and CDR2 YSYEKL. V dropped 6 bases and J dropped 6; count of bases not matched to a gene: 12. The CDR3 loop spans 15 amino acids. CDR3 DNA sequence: TGCGCCAGCAGTCACACCGGACAGGGATTCAATGGCTACACCTTC. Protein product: CASSHTGQGFNGYTF.

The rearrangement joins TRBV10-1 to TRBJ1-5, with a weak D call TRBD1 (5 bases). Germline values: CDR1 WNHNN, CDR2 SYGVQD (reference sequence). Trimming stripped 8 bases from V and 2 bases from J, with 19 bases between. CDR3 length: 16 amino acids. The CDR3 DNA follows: TGCGCCAGCCCCGAAAGGACACCCTGGGGCAATCAGCCCCAGCATTTT. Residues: CASPERTPWGNQPQHF.

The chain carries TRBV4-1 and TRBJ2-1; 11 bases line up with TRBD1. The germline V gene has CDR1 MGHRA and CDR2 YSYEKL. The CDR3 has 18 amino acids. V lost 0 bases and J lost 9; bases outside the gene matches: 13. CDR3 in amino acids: CASSQDKAGTGGRSEQFF. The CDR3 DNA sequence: TGCGCCAGCAGCCAAGATAAAGCCGGGACAGGGGGTCGGTCTGAGCAGTTCTTC.

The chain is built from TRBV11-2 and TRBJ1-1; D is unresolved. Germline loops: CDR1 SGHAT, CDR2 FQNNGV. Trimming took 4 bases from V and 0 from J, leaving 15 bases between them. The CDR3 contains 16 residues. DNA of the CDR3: TGTGCCAGCAGCTATAAGGAGGCGGGCTTGAACACTGAAGCTTTCTTT. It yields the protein CASSYKEAGLNTEAFF. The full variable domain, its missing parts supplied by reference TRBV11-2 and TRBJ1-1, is EAGVAQSPRYKIIEKRQSVAFWCNPISGHATLYWYQQILGQGPKLLIQFQNNGVVDDSQLPKDRFSAERLKGVDSTLKIQPAKLEDSAVYLCASSYKEAGLNTEAFFGQGTRLTVV.

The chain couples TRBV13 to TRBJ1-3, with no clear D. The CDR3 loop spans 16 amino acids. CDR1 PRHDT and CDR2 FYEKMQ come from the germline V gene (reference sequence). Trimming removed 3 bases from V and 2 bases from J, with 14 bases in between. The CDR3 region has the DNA TGTGCCAGCAGCTTTTCTACCGTATACGCTGGAAACACCATATATTTT. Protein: CASSFSTVYAGNTIYF.

CDR3 DNA sequence: TGCAGCGTTAGAGACAGGGGACGCACAGATACGCAGTATTTT. This gives the protein CSVRDRGRTDTQYF. The V and J genes are TRBV29-1 and TRBJ2-3, with 8 bases lining up with TRBD1. V shed 5 bases and J 1 base; nucleotides not matched to a gene: 5. This CDR3 contains 14 residues. CDR1 is SQVTM, CDR2 ANQGSEA, per germline.

The CDR3 reads CASSLGGGTGELFF. In nucleotides, the CDR3 is TGTGCCAGCAGCTTAGGGGGGGGCACCGGGGAGCTGTTTTTT. The V and J genes are TRBV7-3 and TRBJ2-2; 7 nucleotides align to TRBD2. The CDR3 totals 14 residues. J was trimmed by 4 bases and V by 2 bases; bases with no gene match: 1. Germline CDR1 is SGHTA and CDR2 is FQGTGA.

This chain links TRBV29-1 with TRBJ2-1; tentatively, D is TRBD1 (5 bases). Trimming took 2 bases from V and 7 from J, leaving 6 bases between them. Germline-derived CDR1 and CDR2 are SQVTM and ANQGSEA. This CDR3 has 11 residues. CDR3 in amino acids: CSVEQGNEQFF. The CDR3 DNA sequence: TGCAGCGTTGAACAGGGAAATGAGCAGTTCTTC.

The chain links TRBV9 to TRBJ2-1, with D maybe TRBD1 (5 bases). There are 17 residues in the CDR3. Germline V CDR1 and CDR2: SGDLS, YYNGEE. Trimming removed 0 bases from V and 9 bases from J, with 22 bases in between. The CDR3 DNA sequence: TGTGCCAGCAGCGTAGAGGGAAATAGCCCCTTAAGGGGTGAGCAGTTCTTC. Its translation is CASSVEGNSPLRGEQFF.

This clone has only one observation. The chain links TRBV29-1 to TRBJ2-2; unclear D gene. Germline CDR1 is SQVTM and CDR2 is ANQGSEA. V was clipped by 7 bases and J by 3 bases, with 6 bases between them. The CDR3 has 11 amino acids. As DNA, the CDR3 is TGCAGCGCCCATTACACCGGGGAGCTGTTTTTT. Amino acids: CSAHYTGELFF.

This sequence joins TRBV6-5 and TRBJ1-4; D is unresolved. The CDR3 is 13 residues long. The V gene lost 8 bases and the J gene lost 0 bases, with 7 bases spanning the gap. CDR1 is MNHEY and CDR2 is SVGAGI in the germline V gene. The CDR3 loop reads CASAISTNEKLFF. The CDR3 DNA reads TGTGCCAGCGCGATTTCAACTAATGAAAAACTGTTTTTT.

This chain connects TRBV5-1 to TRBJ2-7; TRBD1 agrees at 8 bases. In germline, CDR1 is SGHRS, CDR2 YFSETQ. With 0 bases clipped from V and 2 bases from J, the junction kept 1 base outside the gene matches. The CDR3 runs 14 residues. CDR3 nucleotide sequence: TGCGCCAGCAGCTTGGGGACAGGGACCTACGAGCAGTACTTC. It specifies CASSLGTGTYEQYF.

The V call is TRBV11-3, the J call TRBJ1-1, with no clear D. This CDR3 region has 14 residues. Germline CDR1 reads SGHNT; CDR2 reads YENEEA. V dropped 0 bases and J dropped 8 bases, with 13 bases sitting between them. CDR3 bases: TGTGCCAGCAGCTTAGATCGCAGGCGTGGAGAAGCTTTCTTT. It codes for CASSLDRRRGEAFF.

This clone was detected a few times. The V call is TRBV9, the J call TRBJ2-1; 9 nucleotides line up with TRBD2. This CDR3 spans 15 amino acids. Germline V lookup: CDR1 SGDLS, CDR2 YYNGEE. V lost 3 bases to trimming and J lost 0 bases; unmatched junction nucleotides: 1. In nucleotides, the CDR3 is TGTGCCAGCAGCGCGCGGGGGGGCTCCTACAATGAGCAGTTCTTC. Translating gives CASSARGGSYNEQFF. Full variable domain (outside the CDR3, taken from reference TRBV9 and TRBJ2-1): DSGVTQTPKHLITATGQRVTLRCSPRSGDLSVYWYQQSLDQGLQFLIQYYNGEERAKGNILERFSAQQFPDLHSELNLSSLELGDSALYFCASSARGGSYNEQFFGPGTRLTVL.

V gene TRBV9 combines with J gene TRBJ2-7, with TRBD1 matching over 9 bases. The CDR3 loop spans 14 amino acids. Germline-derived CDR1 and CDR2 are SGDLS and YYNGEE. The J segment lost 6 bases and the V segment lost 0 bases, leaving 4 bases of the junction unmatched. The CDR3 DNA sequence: TGTGCCAGCAGCGTAGCCGGGACAGGGCGCGAGCAGTACTTC. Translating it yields CASSVAGTGREQYF.

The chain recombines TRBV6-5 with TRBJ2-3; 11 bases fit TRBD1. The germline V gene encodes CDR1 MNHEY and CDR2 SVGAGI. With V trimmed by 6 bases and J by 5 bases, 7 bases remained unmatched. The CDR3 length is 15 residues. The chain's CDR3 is CASRSGQGEVDTQYF. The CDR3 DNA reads TGTGCCAGCAGGTCGGGACAGGGGGAAGTAGATACGCAGTATTTT.

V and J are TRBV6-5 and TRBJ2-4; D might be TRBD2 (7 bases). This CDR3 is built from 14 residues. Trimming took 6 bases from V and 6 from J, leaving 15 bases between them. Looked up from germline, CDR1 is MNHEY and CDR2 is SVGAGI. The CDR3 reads CASREIGGGNIQYF. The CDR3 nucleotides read TGTGCCAGCAGGGAGATAGGGGGGGGAAACATTCAGTACTTC.

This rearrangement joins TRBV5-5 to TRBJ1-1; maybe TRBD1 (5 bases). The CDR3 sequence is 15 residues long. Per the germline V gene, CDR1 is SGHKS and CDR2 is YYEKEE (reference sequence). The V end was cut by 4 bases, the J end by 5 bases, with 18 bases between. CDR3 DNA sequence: TGTGCCAGCAGCCCGTCGGGGGGGAAAAATACTGAAGCTTTCTTT. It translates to CASSPSGGKNTEAFF.

CDR3 nucleotide sequence: TGTGCCAGCAGTTCATTCACAGGGGACTATGGCTACACCTTC. As protein: CASSSFTGDYGYTF. The V call is TRBV6-1, the J call TRBJ1-2, with 7 bases aligning to TRBD1. The CDR3 loop spans 14 amino acids. J was trimmed by 3 bases and V by 5 bases; bases with no gene match: 6. Per the germline V gene, CDR1 is MNHNS and CDR2 is SASEGT.